This T cell receptor (beta chain) was obtained from a study of blood T cell repertoires in COVID-19. Libraries were prepared by immunoSEQ multiplex PCR; TCRdb keeps only in-frame clonotypes and omits some of them. The sample has some 200,000 clones, around 87% seen once. The germline CDR1 and CDR2 sequences are LGHDT and YNNKEL (reference sequence). Trimming took 1 base from V and 5 from J; bases not matched to a gene: 4. The CDR3 has 14 residues. The chain is built from TRBV3-1 (or the pseudogene TRBV3-2) and TRBJ2-7, with 8 bases matching TRBD2. What was sequenced was peripheral blood. The receptor was derived from a young woman who had recovered from COVID-19. The CDR3, as DNA: TGTGCCAGCAGCCAAGGGACTAGCAGGGACGAGCAGTACTTC. Protein sequence: CASSQGTSRDEQYF.